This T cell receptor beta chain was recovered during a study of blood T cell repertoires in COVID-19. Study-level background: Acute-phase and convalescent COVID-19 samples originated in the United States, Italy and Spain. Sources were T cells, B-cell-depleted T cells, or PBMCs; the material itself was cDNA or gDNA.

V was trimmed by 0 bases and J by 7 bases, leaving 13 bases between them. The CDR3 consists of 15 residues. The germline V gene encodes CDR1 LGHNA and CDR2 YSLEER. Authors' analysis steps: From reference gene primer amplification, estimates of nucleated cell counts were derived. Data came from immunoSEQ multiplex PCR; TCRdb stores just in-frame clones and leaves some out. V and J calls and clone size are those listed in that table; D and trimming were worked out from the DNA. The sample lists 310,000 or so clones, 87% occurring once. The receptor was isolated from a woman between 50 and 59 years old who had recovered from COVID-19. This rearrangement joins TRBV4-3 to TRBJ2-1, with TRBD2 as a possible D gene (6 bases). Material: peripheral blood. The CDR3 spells CASSQDRRGWNEQFF. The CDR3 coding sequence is TGCGCCAGCAGCCAAGATCGGCGGGGATGGAATGAGCAGTTCTTC.